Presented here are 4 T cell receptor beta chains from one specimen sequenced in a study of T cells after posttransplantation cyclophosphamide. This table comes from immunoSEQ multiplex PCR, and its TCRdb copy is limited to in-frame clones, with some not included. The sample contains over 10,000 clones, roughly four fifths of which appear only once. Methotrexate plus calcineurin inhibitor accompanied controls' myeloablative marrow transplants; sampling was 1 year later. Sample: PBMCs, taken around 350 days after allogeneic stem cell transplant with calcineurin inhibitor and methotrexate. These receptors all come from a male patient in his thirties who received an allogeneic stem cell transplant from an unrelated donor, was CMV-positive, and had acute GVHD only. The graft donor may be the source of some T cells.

The CDR3 protein is CASTRQGGAAYEQYF. As DNA, the CDR3 is TGTGCCTCCACACGACAGGGCGGTGCGGCCTACGAGCAGTACTTC. J is TRBJ2-7 and V is TRBV30, with 7 bases identical to TRBD1. CDR3 length: 15 residues. Losses at the gene ends were 7 bases for V and 2 bases for J; bases not matched to a gene: 14. The germline gives CDR1 GTSNPN, CDR2 SVGIG (reference sequence).

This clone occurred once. CDR3 in DNA: TGTGCCAGCAGTGCCGGGACAGGGGGCTCCTACGAGCAGTACTTC. Encoded protein: CASSAGTGGSYEQYF. V gene TRBV28 combines with J gene TRBJ2-7, with 11 bases identical to TRBD1. V lost 5 bases and J lost 0; bases outside the gene matches: 3. CDR3 length: 15 amino acids. In germline, CDR1 is MDHEN, CDR2 SYDVKM.

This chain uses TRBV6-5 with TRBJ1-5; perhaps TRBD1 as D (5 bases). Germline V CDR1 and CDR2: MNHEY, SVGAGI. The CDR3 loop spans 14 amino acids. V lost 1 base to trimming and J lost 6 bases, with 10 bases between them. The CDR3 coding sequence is TGTGCCAGCAGTTACTTGGGGCAGGGTCAGCCCCAGCATTTT. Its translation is CASSYLGQGQPQHF.

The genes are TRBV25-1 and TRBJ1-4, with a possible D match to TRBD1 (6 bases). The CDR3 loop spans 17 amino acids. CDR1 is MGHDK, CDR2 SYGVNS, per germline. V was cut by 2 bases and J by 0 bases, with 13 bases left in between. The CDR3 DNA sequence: TGTGCCAGCAGTGAAGGCCAGGGGATTGCAACTAATGAAAAACTGTTTTTT. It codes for CASSEGQGIATNEKLFF.